The rows below give T cell receptor beta chains drawn from one sample of a study of OX40 agonist ivuxolimab in advanced cancers. The table came from immunoSEQ multiplex PCR; TCRdb's copy has only in-frame clones and leaves some out. The sample contains some 31,000 clones, approximately 90% of which appear only once. This sample comprised CD4+ or CD8+ T cells sorted from blood, obtained in a trial of the OX40 agonist ivuxolimab. The receptors here all came from an adult with an advanced solid tumor such as melanoma, head and neck, liver or kidney cancer. The CDR3 runs from the conserved cysteine through the conserved F or W. Each record gives: J gene, clone size, D gene, V gene, CDR3 protein, CDR3 DNA. A D gene is named only where the DNA matches it firmly. Clone size, where shown, is once, few, many, or a class for clones that have expanded.

j_gene: TRBJ2-7; abundance: .; d_gene: .; v_gene: TRBV16; CDR3aa: CASSQIQDRVGYEQYF; CDR3nt: TGTGCCAGCAGCCAGATACAGGATCGGGTTGGGTACGAGCAGTACTTC
j_gene: TRBJ2-1; abundance: .; d_gene: TRBD2; v_gene: TRBV6-5; CDR3aa: CASSYSTSFGINEQFF; CDR3nt: TGTGCCAGCAGTTATTCGACTAGCTTTGGTATTAATGAGCAGTTCTTC
j_gene: TRBJ1-5; abundance: once; d_gene: TRBD1; v_gene: TRBV19; CDR3aa: CASSIGQGNQPQHF; CDR3nt: TGTGCCAGTAGTATCGGACAGGGCAATCAGCCCCAGCATTTT
j_gene: TRBJ2-1; abundance: few; d_gene: TRBD2; v_gene: TRBV27; CDR3aa: CASSFSGRGYNEQFF; CDR3nt: TGTGCCAGCAGTTTCAGCGGGAGGGGGTACAATGAGCAGTTCTTC
j_gene: TRBJ2-3; abundance: .; d_gene: .; v_gene: TRBV9; CDR3aa: CASSGWSTDTQYF; CDR3nt: TGTGCCAGCAGCGGCTGGAGCACAGATACGCAGTATTTT
j_gene: TRBJ1-2; abundance: .; d_gene: .; v_gene: TRBV7-9; CDR3aa: CASSSGTPYGYTF; CDR3nt: TGTGCCAGCAGTTCCGGGACGCCCTATGGCTACACCTTC
j_gene: TRBJ2-1; abundance: .; d_gene: .; v_gene: TRBV4-3; CDR3aa: CASSLSGQLLDLNEQFF; CDR3nt: TGCGCCAGCAGCCTAAGCGGACAGCTACTAGATCTCAATGAGCAGTTCTTC
j_gene: TRBJ2-3; abundance: once; d_gene: .; v_gene: TRBV27; CDR3aa: CASSLDRHHTDTQYF; CDR3nt: TGTGCCAGCAGTTTAGACAGACACCACACAGATACGCAGTATTTT
j_gene: TRBJ2-7; abundance: few; d_gene: .; v_gene: TRBV6-5; CDR3aa: CASSTLRGASYEQYF; CDR3nt: TGTGCCAGCAGTACCCTCCGGGGGGCCTCCTACGAGCAGTACTTC
j_gene: TRBJ1-2; abundance: .; d_gene: .; v_gene: TRBV6-6; CDR3aa: CASSYAPNYGYTF; CDR3nt: TGTGCCAGCAGTTACGCACCTAACTATGGCTACACCTTC
j_gene: TRBJ1-5; abundance: .; d_gene: .; v_gene: TRBV5-8; CDR3aa: CASSFFYGGGQPQHF; CDR3nt: TGTGCCAGCAGCTTCTTTTATGGAGGGGGTCAGCCCCAGCATTTT
j_gene: TRBJ2-5; abundance: .; d_gene: .; v_gene: TRBV6-5; CDR3aa: CASSPGGPETQYF; CDR3nt: TGTGCCAGCAGCCCCGGGGGGCCGGAGACCCAGTACTTC
j_gene: TRBJ2-7; abundance: .; d_gene: TRBD2; v_gene: TRBV7-2; CDR3aa: CASSTSTSGVPYEQYF; CDR3nt: TGTGCCAGCAGCACATCGACTAGCGGGGTGCCCTACGAGCAGTACTTC
j_gene: TRBJ2-3; abundance: .; d_gene: .; v_gene: TRBV6-5; CDR3aa: CASSYGGTGTDTQYF; CDR3nt: TGTGCCAGCAGTTACGGGGGGACGGGCACAGATACGCAGTATTTT
j_gene: TRBJ2-2; abundance: .; d_gene: .; v_gene: TRBV10-2; CDR3aa: CASMPSGNGELFF; CDR3nt: TGCGCCAGCATGCCCAGCGGAAACGGGGAGCTGTTTTTT
j_gene: TRBJ1-1; abundance: .; d_gene: .; v_gene: TRBV7-8; CDR3aa: CASSLVRTEAFF; CDR3nt: TGTGCCAGCAGCTTAGTCAGGACTGAAGCTTTCTTT
j_gene: TRBJ2-7; abundance: .; d_gene: TRBD2; v_gene: TRBV30; CDR3aa: CAWALAGGPHEQYF; CDR3nt: TGTGCCTGGGCCCTAGCGGGAGGACCCCACGAGCAGTACTTC
j_gene: TRBJ1-1; abundance: .; d_gene: TRBD1; v_gene: TRBV29-1; CDR3aa: CSAPQGQGEVEAFF; CDR3nt: TGCAGCGCGCCCCAAGGACAGGGGGAAGTTGAAGCTTTCTTT
j_gene: TRBJ2-6; abundance: .; d_gene: .; v_gene: TRBV27; CDR3aa: CASSFYGSGANVLTF; CDR3nt: TGTGCCAGCAGTTTTTACGGCTCTGGGGCCAACGTCCTGACTTTC
j_gene: TRBJ1-1; abundance: once; d_gene: TRBD1; v_gene: TRBV10-1; CDR3aa: CASSDGTGPSNTEAFF; CDR3nt: TGCGCCAGCAGTGATGGGACAGGGCCCTCGAACACTGAAGCTTTCTTT
j_gene: TRBJ2-7; abundance: .; d_gene: .; v_gene: TRBV7-3; CDR3aa: CASSLMAGTGEQYF; CDR3nt: TGTGCCAGCAGCTTAATGGCAGGGACTGGCGAGCAGTACTTC
j_gene: TRBJ2-2; abundance: .; d_gene: .; v_gene: TRBV29-1; CDR3aa: CSVFVDTGELFF; CDR3nt: TGCAGCGTCTTTGTGGACACCGGGGAGCTGTTTTTT
j_gene: TRBJ1-1; abundance: few; d_gene: .; v_gene: TRBV9; CDR3aa: CASSPDSLNTEAFF; CDR3nt: TGTGCCAGCAGCCCCGACAGTTTGAACACTGAAGCTTTCTTT
j_gene: TRBJ2-1; abundance: .; d_gene: TRBD1; v_gene: TRBV6-5; CDR3aa: CASSYGANRGRNEQFF; CDR3nt: TGTGCCAGCAGTTACGGTGCCAACAGGGGGCGCAATGAGCAGTTCTTC
j_gene: TRBJ2-7; abundance: .; d_gene: .; v_gene: TRBV4-1; CDR3aa: CASSHRHGPAYEQYF; CDR3nt: TGCGCCAGCAGCCACCGACATGGGCCCGCCTACGAGCAGTACTTC
j_gene: TRBJ1-5; abundance: .; d_gene: .; v_gene: TRBV28; CDR3aa: CASSRTTGRWQPQHF; CDR3nt: TGTGCCAGCAGCCGAACTACAGGGAGATGGCAGCCCCAGCATTTT
j_gene: TRBJ2-2; abundance: .; d_gene: .; v_gene: TRBV9; CDR3aa: CASSVGTLGSFTGELFF; CDR3nt: TGTGCCAGCAGCGTAGGCACGCTGGGGTCATTCACCGGGGAGCTGTTTTTT
j_gene: TRBJ2-5; abundance: .; d_gene: TRBD1; v_gene: TRBV5-8; CDR3aa: CASSSGTGGVETQYF; CDR3nt: TGTGCCAGCAGCTCCGGGACAGGGGGCGTAGAGACCCAGTACTTC
j_gene: TRBJ1-1; abundance: .; d_gene: .; v_gene: TRBV7-3; CDR3aa: CASSPLGGLNTEAFF; CDR3nt: TGTGCCAGCAGCCCCTTGGGGGGCTTGAACACTGAAGCTTTCTTT
j_gene: TRBJ1-5; abundance: few; d_gene: .; v_gene: TRBV13; CDR3aa: CASSGRTDPGQPQHF; CDR3nt: TGTGCCAGCAGCGGAAGGACAGACCCGGGTCAGCCCCAGCATTTT
j_gene: TRBJ2-2; abundance: medium-sized; d_gene: .; v_gene: TRBV9; CDR3aa: CASSVETGGTGELFF; CDR3nt: TGTGCCAGCAGCGTAGAAACGGGTGGCACCGGGGAGCTGTTTTTT
j_gene: TRBJ2-7; abundance: .; d_gene: TRBD2; v_gene: TRBV6-5; CDR3aa: CASSYNGGAYEQYF; CDR3nt: TGTGCCAGCAGTTACAATGGGGGGGCCTACGAGCAGTACTTC
j_gene: TRBJ1-1; abundance: .; d_gene: .; v_gene: TRBV13; CDR3aa: CASSLWAEDTEAFF; CDR3nt: TGTGCCAGCAGCTTATGGGCGGAAGACACTGAAGCTTTCTTT
j_gene: TRBJ1-2; abundance: .; d_gene: TRBD1; v_gene: TRBV5-6; CDR3aa: CASSSTGTGEIYGYTF; CDR3nt: TGTGCCAGCAGCTCCACCGGGACAGGGGAGATCTATGGCTACACCTTC
j_gene: TRBJ1-2; abundance: .; d_gene: TRBD1; v_gene: TRBV2; CDR3aa: CASSEWMGRGFSPGYGYTF; CDR3nt: TGTGCCAGCAGTGAATGGATGGGCAGGGGGTTCAGTCCGGGCTATGGCTACACCTTC
j_gene: TRBJ1-1; abundance: .; d_gene: TRBD1; v_gene: TRBV19; CDR3aa: CASSMTGYTEAFF; CDR3nt: TGTGCCAGTAGTATGACAGGGTACACTGAAGCTTTCTTT
j_gene: TRBJ1-1; abundance: .; d_gene: .; v_gene: TRBV4-1; CDR3aa: CASSPLEGSYEAFF; CDR3nt: TGCGCCAGCAGCCCCCTAGAAGGGTCTTATGAAGCTTTCTTT
j_gene: TRBJ2-2; abundance: .; d_gene: .; v_gene: TRBV27; CDR3aa: CASSLWAGVAGELFF; CDR3nt: TGTGCCAGCAGTTTATGGGCAGGGGTTGCCGGGGAGCTGTTTTTT